This entry lists 16 T cell receptor beta chains sequenced from one sample in a study of shared clonotypes between healthy human individuals (dated by TCRdb to about 2020). CD8 naive samples consisted of CD45RO-negative cells that were positively selected for CCR7, yielding a CD45RA+CCR7+ population without TemRA cells. Libraries were constructed by the immunoSEQ multiplex PCR assay. TCRdb provides this immuneACCESS table in a form limited to in-frame rearrangements. Some clones are lacking; in checked studies, under half of them reflect an unresolved V gene, and why the rest are absent is not known. The table for this sample lists about 2.2 million clones; roughly 91% of them were counted only once. The ten largest account for more than 1.5% of the sample. The sample comprised naive CD8+ T cells from PBMCs. This sample's cell subset or site label indicates: CD45RA+CCR7+. Receptors originate from a man between 18 and 35 years old in good health. Some clones in this sample may be carry-over from other donors' samples.

The chain uses TRBV28 and TRBJ2-5; 11 bases align to TRBD2. From germline, CDR1 is MDHEN and CDR2 SYDVKM. Trimming at V came to 6 bases and at J to 2 bases, leaving 5 bases not matched to a gene. This CDR3 region has 15 residues. The CDR3 DNA is TGTGCCAGCAGCCGACTAGCGGGACTACAAGAGACCCAGTACTTC. As protein: CASSRLAGLQETQYF.

The V and J genes are TRBV27 and TRBJ1-1; TRBD1 aligns across 7 bases. The CDR3 is 14 residues long. V lost 7 bases and J lost 5; bases outside the gene matches: 10. CDR1 is MNHEY and CDR2 is SMNVEV in the germline V gene (reference sequence). The CDR3, as DNA: TGTGCCAGCAACCCAGACAGGGTTCGGACTGAAGCTTTCTTT. As protein: CASNPDRVRTEAFF.

The chain recombines TRBV9 with TRBJ2-7; D is unclear. The V and J ends lost 4 bases and 5 bases respectively, with 13 bases between them. CDR1 SGDLS and CDR2 YYNGEE come from the germline V gene. The length of the CDR3 is 13 residues. The CDR3 protein is CASSPDQVNEQYF. In nucleotides, the CDR3 is TGTGCCAGCAGCCCGGATCAGGTGAACGAGCAGTACTTC.

The V gene is TRBV6-6, the J gene TRBJ2-1; D is undetermined. The V and J ends lost 2 bases and 5 bases respectively, with 7 bases between them. The CDR3 is 13 amino acids. Germline CDR1 and CDR2: MNHNY and SVGAGI (reference sequence). The CDR3 loop is CASSYPRNNEQFF. CDR3 coding DNA: TGTGCCAGCAGTTACCCCAGAAACAATGAGCAGTTCTTC.

V gene TRBV9 combines with J gene TRBJ2-5; 12 bases match TRBD2. This CDR3 is 15 amino acids long. Germline CDR1 reads SGDLS; CDR2 reads YYNGEE. Germline trimming cut 3 bases from V and 4 bases from J; bases unmatched to any gene: 4. The CDR3 sequence is CASSATSGSGETQYF. CDR3 nucleotides: TGTGCCAGCAGCGCGACTAGCGGGAGTGGAGAGACCCAGTACTTC.

The chain is built from TRBV6-1 and TRBJ1-5; TRBD1 might be the D (5 bases). Germline V gene sequence: CDR1 MNHNS, CDR2 SASEGT. This CDR3 spans 15 amino acids. The ends were cut back, 3 bases at V and 6 bases at J, with 15 bases in the middle. As DNA, the CDR3 is TGTGCCAGCAGTGAGGCGCGTACAGGAGGTCAGCCCCAGCATTTT. This codes for CASSEARTGGQPQHF.

The chain combines TRBV5-1 with TRBJ2-5, with a tentative D call TRBD1 (5 bases). The CDR3 is 15 amino acids. Trimming removed 0 bases at V and 2 bases at J, with 11 bases between. Looked up from germline, CDR1 is SGHRS and CDR2 is YFSETQ. The CDR3 coding sequence is TGCGCCAGCAGCTTGGTTGTGAGACAGCAAGAGACCCAGTACTTC. As protein: CASSLVVRQQETQYF.

The chain employs TRBV19 and TRBJ2-1; 7 nucleotides agree with TRBD1. Germline V CDR1 and CDR2: LNHDA, SQIVND (reference sequence). Losses at the gene ends were 5 bases for V and 1 base for J; bases not matched to a gene: 11. The CDR3 has 17 residues. The DNA for the CDR3 is TGTGCCAGTAGTTTACGAACAGGGGTCAATTCCTACAATGAGCAGTTCTTC. Its translation: CASSLRTGVNSYNEQFF.

This clone came up once. The rearrangement uses TRBV29-1 and TRBJ2-1; 8 bases are shared with TRBD2. Germline V CDR1 and CDR2: SQVTM, ANQGSEA. V was clipped by 4 bases and J by 4 bases; unmatched bases: 9. CDR3 length: 15 residues. The CDR3 reads CSVAIWTSPYNEQFF. In nucleotides, the CDR3 is TGCAGCGTTGCGATTTGGACTAGCCCTTACAATGAGCAGTTCTTC.

The CDR3 sequence: CASSMSRGGRQYF. CDR3 DNA sequence: TGTGCCAGTAGTATGTCCAGGGGTGGAAGGCAGTACTTC. This chain connects TRBV19 to TRBJ2-7; D is perhaps TRBD1 (6 bases). V lost 3 bases to trimming and J lost 9 bases, with 15 bases between them. Germline CDR1 is LNHDA and CDR2 is SQIVND (reference sequence). The CDR3 totals 13 residues.

V is TRBV27 and J is TRBJ2-3; 8 positions agree with TRBD2. Trimming cost V 6 bases and J 3 bases; bases outside gene matches: 8. This CDR3 has 15 amino acids. Germline CDR1 is MNHEY and CDR2 is SMNVEV (reference sequence). The CDR3 loop reads CASSRSGSGTDTQYF. Here the CDR3 DNA reads TGTGCCAGCAGCCGGAGCGGGAGTGGAACAGATACGCAGTATTTT.

J is TRBJ1-6 and V is TRBV28; unclear D gene. V lost 5 bases and J 9 bases, leaving 8 bases between the germline ends. In germline, CDR1 is MDHEN, CDR2 SYDVKM. CDR3 size: 12 residues. The CDR3 loop reads CASSQSGSPLHF. As DNA, the CDR3 is TGTGCCAGCAGTCAAAGTGGTTCACCCCTCCACTTT.

The V and J genes are TRBV7-6 and TRBJ2-2, with D perhaps being TRBD1 or TRBD2 (6 bases each). Germline V gene data show CDR1 as SGHVS and CDR2 as FNYEAQ. This CDR3 spans 15 amino acids. Trimming cost V 1 base and J 7 bases, with 13 bases left between them. The CDR3 DNA reads as TGTGCCAGCAGCTTAGGATGGGGGGCTGACGGGGAGCTGTTTTTT. As protein: CASSLGWGADGELFF.

This chain joins TRBV19 and TRBJ1-5; 9 nucleotides agree with TRBD1. The CDR3 runs 18 residues. V lost 1 base, J lost 6 bases, and 13 bases stayed unmatched. CDR1 is LNHDA and CDR2 is SQIVND in the germline V gene (reference sequence). The CDR3 nucleotides read TGTGCCAGTAGTATAGGAGGGAGGACAGGGGTTCGTGGTCAGCCCCAGCATTTT. As protein: CASSIGGRTGVRGQPQHF.

V and J are TRBV27 and TRBJ2-5; maybe TRBD2 (5 bases). Germline V gene data show CDR1 as MNHEY and CDR2 as SMNVEV (reference sequence). The CDR3 consists of 14 residues. V lost 3 bases and J lost 5, with 13 bases in between. The CDR3 DNA reads as TGTGCCAGCAGTTTGCAGAGGGCTAAGGAGACCCAGTACTTC. This gives the protein CASSLQRAKETQYF.

The rearrangement uses TRBV19 and TRBJ1-1; 11 nucleotides align to TRBD1. There are 16 residues in the CDR3. V was clipped by 8 bases and J by 1 base; unmatched bases: 9. Germline loops: CDR1 LNHDA, CDR2 SQIVND (reference sequence). CDR3 sequence reads: CASCQAGTGGNTEAFF. The CDR3 DNA reads TGTGCCAGTTGTCAAGCGGGGACAGGGGGGAACACTGAAGCTTTCTTT.